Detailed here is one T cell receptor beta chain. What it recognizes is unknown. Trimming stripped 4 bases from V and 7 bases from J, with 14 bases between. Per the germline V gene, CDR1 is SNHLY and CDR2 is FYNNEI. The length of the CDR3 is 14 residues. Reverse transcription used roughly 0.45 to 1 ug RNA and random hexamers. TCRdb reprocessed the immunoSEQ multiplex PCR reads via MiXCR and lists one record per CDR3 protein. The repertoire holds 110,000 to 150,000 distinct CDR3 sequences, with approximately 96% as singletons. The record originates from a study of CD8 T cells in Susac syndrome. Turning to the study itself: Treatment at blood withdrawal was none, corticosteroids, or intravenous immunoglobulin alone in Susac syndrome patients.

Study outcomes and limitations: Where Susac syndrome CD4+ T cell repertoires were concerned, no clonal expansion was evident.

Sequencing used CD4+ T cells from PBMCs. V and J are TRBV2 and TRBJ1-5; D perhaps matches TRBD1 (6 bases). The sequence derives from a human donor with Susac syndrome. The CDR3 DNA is TGTGCCAGCAGTGTATTTAGGGGGGCCCAGCCCCAGCATTTT. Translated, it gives CASSVFRGAQPQHF. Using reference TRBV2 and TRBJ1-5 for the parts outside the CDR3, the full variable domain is EPEVTQTPSHQVTQMGQEVILRCVPISNHLYFYWYRQILGQKVEFLVSFYNNEISEKSEIFDDQFSVERPDGSNFTLKIRSTKLEDSAMYFCASSVFRGAQPQHFGDGTRLSIL.